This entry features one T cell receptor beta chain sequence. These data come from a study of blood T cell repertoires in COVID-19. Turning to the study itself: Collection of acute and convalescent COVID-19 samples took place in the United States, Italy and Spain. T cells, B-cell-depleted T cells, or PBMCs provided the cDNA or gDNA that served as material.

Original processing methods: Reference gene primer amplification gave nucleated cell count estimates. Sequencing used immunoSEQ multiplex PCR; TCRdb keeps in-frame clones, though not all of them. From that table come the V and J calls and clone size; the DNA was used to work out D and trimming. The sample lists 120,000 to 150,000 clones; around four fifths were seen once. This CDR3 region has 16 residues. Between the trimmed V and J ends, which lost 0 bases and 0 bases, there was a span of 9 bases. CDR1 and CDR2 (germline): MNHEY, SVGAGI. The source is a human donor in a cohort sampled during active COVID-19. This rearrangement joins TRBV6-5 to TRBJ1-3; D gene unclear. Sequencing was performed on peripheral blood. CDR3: CASSYSNSDSGNTIYF. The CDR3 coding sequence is TGTGCCAGCAGTTACTCGAACTCTGACTCTGGAAACACCATATATTTT.